The 5 T cell receptor beta chains below come from one sample, sequenced in a study of radiotherapy plus CTLA-4 blockade in lung cancer. Measured with immunoSEQ multiplex PCR; TCRdb has only the in-frame clones, and not every one. The sample records approximately 89,000 clones, 60% to 85% being singletons. The sequenced sample was peripheral blood, obtained from a patient treated with radiotherapy plus ipilimumab. The receptors shown here come from a human donor with non-small cell lung cancer who had a partial response to radiotherapy plus ipilimumab. Some clones in this sample may be carry-over from other donors' samples.

The chain employs TRBV25-1 and TRBJ1-1; no clear D. Germline V CDR1 and CDR2: MGHDK, SYGVNS. This CDR3 spans 13 amino acids. The V gene lost 6 bases and the J gene lost 1 base, with 9 bases spanning the gap. CDR3 bases: TGTGCCAGCAGGAGGGTGTGGAACACTGAAGCTTTCTTT. This translates into CASRRVWNTEAFF.

V and J are TRBV11-3 and TRBJ2-3, with unresolved D. Trimming removed 3 bases from V and 3 bases from J, with 10 bases in between. This CDR3 has 14 amino acids. Germline CDR1 SGHNT, CDR2 YENEEA. The CDR3 coding sequence is TGTGCCAGCAGCTTTAGCCGTGGTACAGATACGCAGTATTTT. Amino acid sequence: CASSFSRGTDTQYF.

This sequence joins TRBV7-2 and TRBJ1-4; unclear D gene. CDR1 and CDR2 (germline): SGHTA, FQGNSA. Trimming took 2 bases from V and 0 from J, leaving 13 bases between them. The CDR3 is 17 amino acids. CDR3 sequence: CASSLSRTLATNEKLFF. The CDR3 coding sequence is TGTGCCAGCAGCTTATCCAGGACTCTTGCAACTAATGAAAAACTGTTTTTT.

This clone was observed a handful of times. The chain carries TRBV4-3 and TRBJ2-7; 8 positions match TRBD2. Germline trimming cut 2 bases from V and 2 bases from J; bases unmatched to any gene: 14. The CDR3 is 18 residues long. The V gene's germline CDR1 is LGHNA and CDR2 YSLEER. The CDR3 region is CASSQSRTQRGSPYEQYF. The CDR3 DNA reads TGCGCCAGCAGCCAATCTCGGACTCAGCGGGGGTCTCCCTACGAGCAGTACTTC.

The chain carries TRBV7-2 and TRBJ2-1, with 9 nucleotides matching TRBD1. Germline V lookup: CDR1 SGHTA, CDR2 FQGNSA. With V trimmed by 5 bases and J by 6 bases, 8 bases remained unmatched. The CDR3 contains 15 residues. The CDR3 is CASSAGTGIINEQFF. As DNA, the CDR3 is TGTGCCAGCAGCGCCGGGACAGGGATCATCAATGAGCAGTTCTTC.